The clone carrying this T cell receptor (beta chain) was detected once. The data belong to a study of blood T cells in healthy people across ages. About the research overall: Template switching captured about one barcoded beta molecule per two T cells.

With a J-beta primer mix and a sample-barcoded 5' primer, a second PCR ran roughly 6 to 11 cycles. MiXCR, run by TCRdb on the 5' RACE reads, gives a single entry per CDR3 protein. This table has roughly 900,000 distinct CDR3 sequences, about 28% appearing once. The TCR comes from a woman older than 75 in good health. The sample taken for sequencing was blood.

The CDR3, as DNA: TGTGCCAGCAGTTACCGGGCGTCCCAGGGGGCAGGCCCGGGAAAGCCCCAGCATTTT. Protein: CASSYRASQGAGPGKPQHF. This chain uses TRBV6-2 or TRBV6-3 with TRBJ1-5; 8 bases fit TRBD1. Per germline, CDR1 MNHEY and CDR2 SVGEGT. V was clipped by 2 bases and J by 8 bases; unmatched bases: 20. The CDR3 length is 19 residues.